These T cell receptor beta chains were read from a single sample in a study of blood T cell repertoires in COVID-19. Data came from immunoSEQ multiplex PCR; TCRdb stores just in-frame clones and leaves some out. This sample has around 110,000 clones; around 80% occur once, and the top ten carry about a sixth. Sequencing was carried out using peripheral blood. The receptors shown here come from a man aged 55-75 years with active or convalescent COVID-19. Each CDR3 is given with its conserved first and last residue. The D gene is left open where the match is weak. Clone size is given for some rows only: seen once, a few or many times, or a class if the clone is expanded.

d_call: NA
j_call: TRBJ2-1
clone_size: NA
v_call: TRBV11-3
cdr3_aa: CASSIGPHSGSSYNEQFF
cdr3_nt: TGTGCCAGCAGCATAGGGCCCCACAGCGGTAGCTCCTACAATGAGCAGTTCTTC

d_call: NA
j_call: TRBJ1-2
clone_size: few
v_call: TRBV30
cdr3_aa: CAWTLVNLRYGYTF
cdr3_nt: TGTGCCTGGACCCTAGTTAACCTCCGTTATGGCTACACCTTC

d_call: NA
j_call: TRBJ2-6
clone_size: once
v_call: TRBV3-1/TRBV3-2
cdr3_aa: CASSQGGSSGANVLTF
cdr3_nt: TGTGCCAGCAGCCAAGGGGGCAGCTCTGGGGCCAACGTCCTGACTTTC

d_call: NA
j_call: TRBJ1-2
clone_size: NA
v_call: TRBV12-3/TRBV12-4
cdr3_aa: CASSWAVNYGYTF
cdr3_nt: TGTGCCAGCAGCTGGGCCGTGAACTATGGCTACACCTTC

d_call: TRBD1
j_call: TRBJ2-4
clone_size: NA
v_call: TRBV20-1
cdr3_aa: CSASGGRGLGNIQYF
cdr3_nt: TGCAGTGCTAGTGGGGGCAGGGGGCTTGGAAACATTCAGTACTTC

d_call: NA
j_call: TRBJ1-3
clone_size: once
v_call: TRBV18
cdr3_aa: CASSPSTAGSGNTIYF
cdr3_nt: TGTGCCAGCTCACCATCCACAGCGGGCTCTGGAAACACCATATATTTT

d_call: NA
j_call: TRBJ1-6
clone_size: NA
v_call: TRBV12-3/TRBV12-4
cdr3_aa: CASSLRDSPLHF
cdr3_nt: TGTGCCAGCAGTTTGAGGGATTCACCCCTCCACTTT

d_call: TRBD1
j_call: TRBJ2-5
clone_size: NA
v_call: TRBV11-3
cdr3_aa: CASSPGGYEETQYF
cdr3_nt: TGTGCCAGCAGCCCAGGGGGCTATGAGGAGACCCAGTACTTC

d_call: NA
j_call: TRBJ2-2
clone_size: NA
v_call: TRBV27
cdr3_aa: CASTWQTGGTGELFF
cdr3_nt: TGTGCCAGCACCTGGCAAACCGGAGGCACCGGGGAGCTGTTTTTT

d_call: NA
j_call: TRBJ2-2
clone_size: NA
v_call: TRBV27
cdr3_aa: CASSLSYSTGELFF
cdr3_nt: TGTGCCAGCAGTTTATCTTATAGCACCGGGGAGCTGTTTTTT

d_call: TRBD1
j_call: TRBJ2-7
clone_size: NA
v_call: TRBV18
cdr3_aa: CASSRPGTGPKVQYF
cdr3_nt: TGTGCCAGCTCACGCCCCGGGACAGGGCCAAAGGTGCAGTACTTC

d_call: TRBD2
j_call: TRBJ2-7
clone_size: NA
v_call: TRBV18
cdr3_aa: CASSPPNSPSGRLEQYF
cdr3_nt: TGTGCCAGCTCACCACCGAATTCGCCTAGCGGGAGGCTCGAGCAGTACTTC

d_call: TRBD2
j_call: TRBJ2-3
clone_size: NA
v_call: TRBV3-1/TRBV3-2
cdr3_aa: CASSPDSGRRGDTQYF
cdr3_nt: TGTGCCAGCAGCCCCGATAGCGGGAGGAGGGGAGATACGCAGTATTTT

d_call: TRBD2
j_call: TRBJ2-3
clone_size: NA
v_call: TRBV5-1
cdr3_aa: CASSLERLAGRTDTQYF
cdr3_nt: TGCGCCAGCAGCTTGGAGAGGCTAGCGGGACGCACAGATACGCAGTATTTT

d_call: NA
j_call: TRBJ2-5
clone_size: NA
v_call: TRBV30
cdr3_aa: CAWSRDQETQYF
cdr3_nt: TGTGCCTGGAGCCGGGATCAGGAGACCCAGTACTTC

d_call: NA
j_call: TRBJ1-2
clone_size: few
v_call: TRBV7-2
cdr3_aa: CASSSHQITNYGYTF
cdr3_nt: TGTGCCAGCAGCTCCCACCAGATTACTAACTATGGCTACACCTTC

d_call: TRBD2
j_call: TRBJ2-2
clone_size: NA
v_call: TRBV2
cdr3_aa: CASSEGQRDGTGELFF
cdr3_nt: TGTGCCAGCAGTGAAGGCCAGCGGGATGGCACCGGGGAGCTGTTTTTT

d_call: TRBD2
j_call: TRBJ2-7
clone_size: NA
v_call: TRBV28
cdr3_aa: CASSGGGIGSYEQYF
cdr3_nt: TGTGCCAGCAGTGGGGGGGGTATCGGCTCCTACGAGCAGTACTTC

d_call: TRBD2
j_call: TRBJ2-2
clone_size: NA
v_call: TRBV2
cdr3_aa: CASRGLAGIHGELFF
cdr3_nt: TGTGCCAGCAGAGGACTAGCGGGAATCCACGGGGAGCTGTTTTTT

d_call: TRBD1
j_call: TRBJ1-3
clone_size: few
v_call: TRBV19
cdr3_aa: CASRTGEPGNTIYF
cdr3_nt: TGTGCCAGCAGGACAGGGGAACCTGGAAACACCATATATTTT

d_call: NA
j_call: TRBJ2-7
clone_size: once
v_call: TRBV6-8
cdr3_aa: CASRRGEQYF
cdr3_nt: TGTGCCAGCAGAAGAGGCGAGCAGTACTTC

d_call: NA
j_call: TRBJ1-1
clone_size: NA
v_call: TRBV7-2
cdr3_aa: CASSTGWGTEAFF
cdr3_nt: TGTGCCAGCAGCACAGGGTGGGGGACTGAAGCTTTCTTT

d_call: NA
j_call: TRBJ2-1
clone_size: NA
v_call: TRBV18
cdr3_aa: CASSPPAGDGEQFF
cdr3_nt: TGTGCCAGCTCACCACCGGCAGGTGACGGTGAGCAGTTCTTC

d_call: TRBD1
j_call: TRBJ2-1
clone_size: NA
v_call: TRBV9
cdr3_aa: CASSGLGQGANEQFF
cdr3_nt: TGTGCCAGCAGCGGACTAGGACAGGGGGCGAATGAGCAGTTCTTC

d_call: TRBD1
j_call: TRBJ2-4
clone_size: NA
v_call: TRBV9
cdr3_aa: CASSEGATNIQYF
cdr3_nt: TGTGCCAGCAGCGAGGGGGCCACGAACATTCAGTACTTC

d_call: TRBD2
j_call: TRBJ2-3
clone_size: NA
v_call: TRBV5-4
cdr3_aa: CASSLAGGFGTDTQYF
cdr3_nt: TGTGCCAGCAGCTTGGCGGGAGGGTTCGGCACAGATACGCAGTATTTT

d_call: TRBD1
j_call: TRBJ1-2
clone_size: once
v_call: TRBV30
cdr3_aa: CAWGGTGGSYGYTF
cdr3_nt: TGTGCCTGGGGGGGGACAGGGGGAAGCTATGGCTACACCTTC

d_call: NA
j_call: TRBJ2-2
clone_size: once
v_call: TRBV19
cdr3_aa: CASSINGGNTGELFF
cdr3_nt: TGTGCCAGTAGTATAAATGGCGGAAACACCGGGGAGCTGTTTTTT

d_call: TRBD2
j_call: TRBJ2-1
clone_size: NA
v_call: TRBV25-1
cdr3_aa: CASSDTAGGPNEQFF
cdr3_nt: TGTGCCAGCAGTGATACAGCGGGAGGGCCCAATGAGCAGTTCTTC

d_call: NA
j_call: TRBJ2-6
clone_size: NA
v_call: TRBV3-1/TRBV3-2
cdr3_aa: CASSQDRAGANVLTF
cdr3_nt: TGTGCCAGCAGCCAAGACAGGGCTGGGGCCAACGTCCTGACTTTC

d_call: NA
j_call: TRBJ1-2
clone_size: NA
v_call: TRBV5-1
cdr3_aa: CASKETDYGYTF
cdr3_nt: TGCGCCAGCAAGGAGACAGACTATGGCTACACCTTC

d_call: NA
j_call: TRBJ1-5
clone_size: NA
v_call: TRBV7-2
cdr3_aa: CASSLEVEYNQPQHF
cdr3_nt: TGTGCCAGCAGCTTAGAAGTCGAGTATAATCAGCCCCAGCATTTT

d_call: NA
j_call: TRBJ2-2
clone_size: few
v_call: TRBV20-1
cdr3_aa: CSASGVVSAELGGELFF
cdr3_nt: TGCAGTGCTAGTGGGGTGGTCTCAGCGGAACTAGGCGGGGAGCTGTTTTTT

d_call: NA
j_call: TRBJ2-2
clone_size: once
v_call: TRBV6-5
cdr3_aa: CASSQRGPGELFF
cdr3_nt: TGTGCCAGCTCCCAACGGGGTCCCGGGGAGCTGTTTTTT

d_call: TRBD2
j_call: TRBJ2-2
clone_size: NA
v_call: TRBV4-3
cdr3_aa: CASSPSSGTSGAYGGELFF
cdr3_nt: TGCGCCAGCAGCCCGTCCTCCGGGACTAGCGGAGCGTACGGCGGGGAGCTGTTTTTT

d_call: TRBD1
j_call: TRBJ1-1
clone_size: few
v_call: TRBV11-2
cdr3_aa: CASRPGGRTEAFF
cdr3_nt: TGTGCCAGCAGACCAGGGGGCCGAACTGAAGCTTTCTTT

d_call: NA
j_call: TRBJ2-7
clone_size: few
v_call: TRBV27
cdr3_aa: CASSLSTRYEQYF
cdr3_nt: TGTGCCAGCAGTTTATCGACAAGATACGAGCAGTACTTC

d_call: TRBD1
j_call: TRBJ1-4
clone_size: NA
v_call: TRBV7-2
cdr3_aa: CASSPSWGTGAEKLFF
cdr3_nt: TGTGCCAGCAGCCCCTCGTGGGGGACAGGGGCTGAAAAACTGTTTTTT

d_call: TRBD1
j_call: TRBJ1-4
clone_size: few
v_call: TRBV28
cdr3_aa: CASSPAGGTGSGKLFF
cdr3_nt: TGTGCCAGCAGCCCGGCCGGGGGGACAGGGTCCGGAAAACTGTTTTTT